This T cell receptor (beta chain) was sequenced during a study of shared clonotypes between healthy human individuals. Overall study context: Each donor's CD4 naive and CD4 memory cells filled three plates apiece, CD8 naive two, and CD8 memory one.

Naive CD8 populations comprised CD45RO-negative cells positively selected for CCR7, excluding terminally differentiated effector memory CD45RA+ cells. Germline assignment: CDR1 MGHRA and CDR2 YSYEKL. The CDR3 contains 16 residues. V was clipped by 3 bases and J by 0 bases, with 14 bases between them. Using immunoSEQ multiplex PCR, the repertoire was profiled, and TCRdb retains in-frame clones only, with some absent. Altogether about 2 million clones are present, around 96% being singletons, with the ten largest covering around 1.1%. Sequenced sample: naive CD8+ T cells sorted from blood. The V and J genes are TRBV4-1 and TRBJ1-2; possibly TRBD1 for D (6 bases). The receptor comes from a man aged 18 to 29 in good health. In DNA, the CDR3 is TGCGCCAGCAGCCAGACGGACAGAACGCCTAACTATGGCTACACCTTC. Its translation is CASSQTDRTPNYGYTF.